This T cell receptor beta chain was captured in a study of T cells in Graves' hyperthyroidism and ophthalmopathy. The CDR3 extends over 16 amino acids. CDR1 SGHRS and CDR2 YFSETQ come from the germline V gene. V was clipped by 0 bases and J by 0 bases, with 7 bases between them. Amplification yielded TCR beta CDR3 regions, with RNA transcripts as the source. The TCR CDR3 was amplified in a first-round RT-PCR using the HTBI primer set. TCRdb reprocessed the multiplex PCR reads with MiXCR, giving one entry per CDR3 protein. This table holds a few hundred thousand distinct CDR3 sequences, 46% found once.

The origin of this receptor is an adult woman with Graves' disease, either hyperthyroidism or ophthalmopathy (not recorded which). The chain has TRBV5-1 and TRBJ2-6, with D unresolved. The sequencing input was peripheral blood or thyroid tissue (not recorded which). CDR3 in amino acids: CASSLGSHSGANVLTF. CDR3 bases: TGCGCCAGCAGCTTGGGGAGCCACTCTGGGGCCAACGTCCTGACTTTC.